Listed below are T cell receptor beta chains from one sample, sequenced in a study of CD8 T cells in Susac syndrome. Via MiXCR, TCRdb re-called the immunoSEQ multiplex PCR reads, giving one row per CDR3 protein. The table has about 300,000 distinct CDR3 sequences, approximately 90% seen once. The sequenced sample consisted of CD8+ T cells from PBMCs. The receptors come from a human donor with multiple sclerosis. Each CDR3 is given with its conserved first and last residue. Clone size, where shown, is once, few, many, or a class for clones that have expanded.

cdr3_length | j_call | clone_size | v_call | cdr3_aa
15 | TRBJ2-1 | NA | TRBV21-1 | CASSTGENSYNEQFF
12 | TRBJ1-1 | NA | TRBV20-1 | CSVLGGETEAFF
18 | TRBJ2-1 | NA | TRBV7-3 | CASSLTETSGRPYNEQFF
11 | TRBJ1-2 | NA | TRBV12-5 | CASGTGAGYTF
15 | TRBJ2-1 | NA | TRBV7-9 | CASIPASSSYNEQFF
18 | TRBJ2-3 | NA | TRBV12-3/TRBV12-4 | CASSGLAGGAHSSDTQYF
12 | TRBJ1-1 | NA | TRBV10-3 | CAISDTDTEAFF
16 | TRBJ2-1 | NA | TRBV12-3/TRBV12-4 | CASSFWGPSSYNEQFF
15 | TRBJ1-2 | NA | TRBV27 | CASSFSTGANYGYTF
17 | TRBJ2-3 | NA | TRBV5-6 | CASSLGAGGPPADTQYF
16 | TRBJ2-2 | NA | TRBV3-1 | CASSHRTGLDTGELFF
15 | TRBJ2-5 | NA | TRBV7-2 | CASSFTSGVQETQYF
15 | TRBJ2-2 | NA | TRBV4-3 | CASSQDWGGTGELFF
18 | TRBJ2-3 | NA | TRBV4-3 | CASSQDWVSSGRTDTQYF
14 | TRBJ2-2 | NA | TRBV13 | CASSSRTGTGELFF
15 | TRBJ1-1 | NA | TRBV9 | CASSMSGTENTEAFF
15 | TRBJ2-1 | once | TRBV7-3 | CASSLSDGSYNEQFF
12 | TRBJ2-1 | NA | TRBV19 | CASSKGVTEQFF
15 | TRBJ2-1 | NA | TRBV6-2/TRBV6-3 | CASCSSEFSYNEQFF
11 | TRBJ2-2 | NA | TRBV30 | CAWSPFGELFF
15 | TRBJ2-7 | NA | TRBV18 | CASSHSEWTLNEQYF
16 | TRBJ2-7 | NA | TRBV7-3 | CASSPKGTSGSNEQYF
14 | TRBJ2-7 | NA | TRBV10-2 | CASMELQGMREQYF
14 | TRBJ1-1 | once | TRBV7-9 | CASSLAISPSEAFF
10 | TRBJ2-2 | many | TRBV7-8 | CASKGPELFF
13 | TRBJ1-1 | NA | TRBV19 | CASSMMANTEAFF
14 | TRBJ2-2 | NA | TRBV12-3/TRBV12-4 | CASSPAGEVGELFF
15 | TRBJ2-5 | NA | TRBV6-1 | CASSDSTGGQETQYF
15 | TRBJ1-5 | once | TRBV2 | CASSVRTGDNQPQHF
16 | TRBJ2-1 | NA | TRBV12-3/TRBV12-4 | CASSLGLAGGTMMQFF
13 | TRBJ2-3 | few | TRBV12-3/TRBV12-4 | CASSLGTTDTQYF
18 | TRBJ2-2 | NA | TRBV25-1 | CASSEEGRDRVNTGELFF
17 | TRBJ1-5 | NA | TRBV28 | CASRPRTGGASNQPQHF
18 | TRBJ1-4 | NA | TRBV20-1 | CSASRGQGVLATNEKLFF
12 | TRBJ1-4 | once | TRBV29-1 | CSVFTGDEKLFF
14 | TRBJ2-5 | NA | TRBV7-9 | CASSFPTRGETQYF
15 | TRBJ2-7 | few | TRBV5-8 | CASSWTSGSSYEQYF
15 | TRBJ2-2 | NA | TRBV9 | CASSVGGINTGELFF
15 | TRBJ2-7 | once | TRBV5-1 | CASSLAWGGTYEQYF
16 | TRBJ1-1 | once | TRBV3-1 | CASSQDGRVKNTEAFF
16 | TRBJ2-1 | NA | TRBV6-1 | CASSEVAWTLDNEQFF
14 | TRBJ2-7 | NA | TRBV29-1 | CSVETGTGNYEQYF
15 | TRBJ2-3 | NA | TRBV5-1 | CASSLLTGEPDTQYF